The rows below give T cell receptor beta chains drawn from one sample of a study of T cell responses to AZD1222 COVID-19 vaccine. Clones were sequenced by immunoSEQ multiplex PCR, and TCRdb holds only the in-frame ones, with some missing. This sample has some 120,000 clones, with approximately 90% found just once. Specimen: peripheral blood, collected 28 days after the second AZD1222 dose. The receptor set was obtained from an adult who received the AZD1222 COVID-19 vaccine. Each CDR3 is given with its conserved first and last residue. D genes are given only for firm matches. Size values are once, few and many counts, or a class for expanded clones, and some rows have none.

J	D	length	size	V	DNA	CDR3
TRBJ1-1	.	14	.	TRBV10-3	TGTGCCATCAGTGAGTCTCGGGGGAACACTGAAGCTTTCTTT	CAISESRGNTEAFF
TRBJ2-7	TRBD1	12	once	TRBV7-2	TGTGCCAGCAGCTTAGACAGGGGCGAGCAGTACTTC	CASSLDRGEQYF
TRBJ2-1	TRBD2	15	.	TRBV5-1	TGCGCCAGCAGCTTGAGGCCTAGCGGGGAGAGTGAGCAGTTCTTC	CASSLRPSGESEQFF
TRBJ2-2	TRBD2	16	.	TRBV28	TGTGCCAGCCAGTTGGGGGGAGCGGGAGGAACCGGGGAGCTGTTTTTT	CASQLGGAGGTGELFF
TRBJ1-5	.	15	.	TRBV5-1	TGCGCCAGCAGCTTGGCCGGGGGGGAAGCAGAGCCCCAGCATTTT	CASSLAGGEAEPQHF
TRBJ1-6	.	15	.	TRBV7-2	TGTGCCAGCAGCCCCCAGGAGATTAAAAATTCACCCCTCCACTTT	CASSPQEIKNSPLHF
TRBJ2-7	TRBD1	15	.	TRBV29-1	TGCAGCGTTGAAGATCAGGGGGCCGGAAGCTACGAGCAGTACTTC	CSVEDQGAGSYEQYF
TRBJ2-1	TRBD1	17	.	TRBV7-2	TGTGCCAGCAGCTTACCGCGGGGACAGGGGGCTAACAATGAGCAGTTCTTC	CASSLPRGQGANNEQFF
TRBJ1-6	.	13	.	TRBV5-1	TGCGCCAGCAGCTTCGACGCCATTTCACCCCTCCACTTT	CASSFDAISPLHF
TRBJ2-3	TRBD2	15	once	TRBV2	TGTGCCAGCAGGGGGAGGGGACTAAGCACAGATACGCAGTATTTT	CASRGRGLSTDTQYF
TRBJ1-4	.	13	.	TRBV4-1	TGCGCCAGCAGCCAGGACAGCGGCGGAAAACTGTTTTTT	CASSQDSGGKLFF
TRBJ2-7	.	14	.	TRBV5-1	TGCGCCAGCAGCAGAACGACGGAGTCCTACGAGCAGTACTTC	CASSRTTESYEQYF
TRBJ1-1	.	14	.	TRBV4-1	TGCGCCAGCAGCCATCGGGGGCCGAACACTGAAGCTTTCTTT	CASSHRGPNTEAFF
TRBJ1-5	.	13	.	TRBV27	TGTGCCAGCAGTCCCGGTTGGGGGCAGCCCCAGCATTTT	CASSPGWGQPQHF
TRBJ1-4	TRBD1	15	.	TRBV6-5	TGTGCCAGCAGGAAAGACAGGGGAACTAATGAAAAACTGTTTTTT	CASRKDRGTNEKLFF
TRBJ2-5	.	15	once	TRBV7-9	TGTGCCAGCAGCCCCCCCGGTTGGGGACGAGAGACCCAGTACTTC	CASSPPGWGRETQYF
TRBJ1-6	.	13	.	TRBV6-5	TGTGCCAGCAGGGGGCAGGATAATTCACCCCTCCACTTT	CASRGQDNSPLHF
TRBJ2-7	TRBD2	15	.	TRBV11-3	TGTGCCAGCAGCCCAGGGACTAGCGGGGTGTACGAGCAGTACTTC	CASSPGTSGVYEQYF
TRBJ1-5	TRBD1	13	once	TRBV19	TGTGCCAAACGAAGGGGGCGCAATCAGCCCCAGCATTTT	CAKRRGRNQPQHF